A single sample gave rise to the 32 T cell receptor beta chains below, sequenced in a study of T cell repertoires in cytomegalovirus infection (dated 2019 in TCRdb). The sequencer was an Illumina HiSeq 1500. The public sequencing data were trimmed at Q25 with fastp and processed into clonotypes with MiXCR by TCRdb, which kept only in-frame beta chains. Every entry covers one CDR3 protein and lists the most common genes and DNA from its rows. This sample gives 350,000 to 550,000 distinct CDR3 sequences in total; approximately 32% of them show up just once. The ten largest clones represent roughly 13% of the sample. The sample taken for sequencing was PBMCs. Receptors were obtained from a human donor in good health (CMV status not recorded). Some clones in this sample may be carry-over from other donors' samples.

The chain joins TRBV7-6 to TRBJ1-2; D remains ambiguous. Germline assignment: CDR1 SGHVS and CDR2 FNYEAQ. V gave up 2 bases and J gave up 4 bases, with 8 bases separating them. The CDR3 runs 13 residues. The CDR3 protein is CASSLSGTYGYTF. DNA of the CDR3: TGTGCCAGCAGCTTATCAGGAACCTATGGCTACACCTTC.

This clonotype was observed at least ten times. The CDR3 DNA is TGTGCCAGCAGCTTAGGGCCGGGACGACCGTTCTTC. Translating gives CASSLGPGRPFF. This chain joins TRBV7-6 and TRBJ2-1; D possibly uses TRBD1 or TRBD2 (5 bases each). Trimming left V 1 base short and J 15 bases short, with 13 bases between. The CDR3 has 12 amino acids. The germline V gene encodes CDR1 SGHVS and CDR2 FNYEAQ.

The chain couples TRBV12-3 or TRBV12-4 to TRBJ1-2; D remains ambiguous. Trimming shortened V by 6 bases and J by 4 bases, and 9 bases separated the two germline ends. CDR3 length: 12 residues. DNA of the CDR3: TGTGCCAGCAGGTCAGCGAGCTATGGCTACACCTTC. Translating it yields CASRSASYGYTF.

The rearrangement links TRBV5-5 to TRBJ2-1; possible D gene TRBD1, 5 bases. From germline, CDR1 is SGHKS and CDR2 YYEKEE (reference sequence). V was clipped by 0 bases and J by 1 base, with 11 bases between them. The CDR3 has 16 amino acids. The DNA of the CDR3 is TGTGCCAGCAGCTTGGACGACAGCATATCCTACAATGAGCAGTTCTTC. Amino acid sequence: CASSLDDSISYNEQFF.

V is TRBV5-4 and J is TRBJ1-2, with a tentative D call TRBD1 (5 bases). Trimming pared 5 bases from V and 3 bases from J, leaving 20 bases between. Germline CDR1 and CDR2: SGHNT and YYREEE (reference sequence). The CDR3 runs 16 residues. CDR3 in DNA: TGTGCCAGCAGGTCACCCCCTGGACATACAGACTATGGCTACACCTTC. Translating gives CASRSPPGHTDYGYTF. Full variable domain (missing parts from reference TRBV5-4 and TRBJ1-2): ETGVTQSPTHLIKTRGQQVTLRCSSQSGHNTVSWYQQALGQGPQFIFQYYREEENGRGNFPPRFSGLQFPNYSSELNVNALELDDSALYLCASRSPPGHTDYGYTFGSGTRLTVV.

This clonotype was seen repeatedly, ten times or more. V usage is TRBV4-1 and J usage is TRBJ1-4; D gene uncertain. The ends were cut back, 0 bases at V and 8 bases at J, with 4 bases in the middle. The germline V gene encodes CDR1 MGHRA and CDR2 YSYEKL. The CDR3 covers 12 residues. The CDR3 is CASSQDWEKLFF. CDR3 bases: TGCGCCAGCAGCCAAGATTGGGAAAAACTGTTTTTT.

The rearrangement links TRBV14 to TRBJ2-3; D perhaps matches TRBD2 (6 bases). Germline V lookup: CDR1 SGHDN, CDR2 FVKESK. There are 16 residues in the CDR3. Trimming stripped 0 bases from V and 5 bases from J, with 15 bases between. The CDR3 spells CASSQETRQMRDTQYF. CDR3 bases: TGTGCCAGCAGCCAAGAGACTAGGCAGATGAGAGATACGCAGTATTTT.

This clonotype was found many times. This rearrangement joins TRBV11-2 to TRBJ2-7; 13 bases fit TRBD2. The CDR3 spans 15 residues. V was pared by 4 bases and J by 3 bases, with 3 bases of the junction left unmatched. The germline V gene has CDR1 SGHAT and CDR2 FQNNGV. CDR3 nucleotide sequence: TGTGCCAGCAGCTACCGGACTAGCGGGGGCTACGAGCAGTACTTC. Amino acid sequence: CASSYRTSGGYEQYF. Drawing the rest from reference TRBV11-2 and TRBJ2-7, the complete variable domain is EAGVAQSPRYKIIEKRQSVAFWCNPISGHATLYWYQQILGQGPKLLIQFQNNGVVDDSQLPKDRFSAERLKGVDSTLKIQPAKLEDSAVYLCASSYRTSGGYEQYFGPGTRLTVT.

This clonotype was counted a single time. Since the CDR3 does not end with the conserved phenylalanine or tryptophan, this likely comes from a read error. The chain joins TRBV12-3 or TRBV12-4 to TRBJ2-3; D uncertain. The CDR3 extends over 10 amino acids. V was clipped by 3 bases and J by 8 bases, with 3 bases between them. CDR3 DNA: TGTGCCAGCAGTTTCGGTACGCAGTATTGT. Encoded protein: CASSFGTQYC.

This clonotype has just a few counts. V gene TRBV24-1 combines with J gene TRBJ2-1; TRBD2 aligns across 13 bases. V gave up 4 bases and J gave up 8 bases; unmatched junction bases: 10. Per germline, CDR1 KGHDR and CDR2 SFDVKD. The CDR3 contains 17 residues. Here the CDR3 reads CATSDAQLAGGRDEQFF. CDR3 DNA sequence: TGTGCCACCAGTGACGCGCAACTAGCGGGGGGGCGTGATGAGCAGTTCTTC.

The chain recombines TRBV2 with TRBJ1-5, with D possibly being TRBD1 (6 bases). The CDR3 extends over 15 amino acids. Germline V gene sequence: CDR1 SNHLY, CDR2 FYNNEI. V was shortened by 4 bases and J by 4 bases, with 14 bases between the two germline ends. CDR3 loop: CASSGFQGLNQPQHF. For the CDR3, the DNA is TGTGCCAGCAGTGGATTCCAGGGGCTGAATCAGCCCCAGCATTTT.

The chain combines TRBV10-3 with TRBJ1-2, with TRBD1 matching over 9 bases. CDR1 and CDR2 from the germline V gene are ENHRY and SYGVKD. The junction had 9 bases not matched to a gene; V was cut back by 6 bases and J by 7 bases. The CDR3 totals 14 residues. In nucleotides, the CDR3 is TGTGCCATCAGCGATACAGGGGGCGAGGGTGGCTACACCTTC. Protein sequence: CAISDTGGEGGYTF.

The chain combines TRBV5-1 with TRBJ1-1; D perhaps matches TRBD1 (5 bases). From germline, CDR1 is SGHRS and CDR2 YFSETQ. Trimming pared 0 bases from V and 4 bases from J, leaving 10 bases between. The CDR3 sequence is 14 residues long. The CDR3 DNA reads as TGCGCCAGCAGCTTGGACAGGACGTTCACTGAAGCTTTCTTT. It encodes CASSLDRTFTEAFF.

The sample holds a few counts of this clonotype. The J gene is TRBJ1-1, the V gene TRBV29-1; D is undetermined. Germline loops: CDR1 SQVTM, CDR2 ANQGSEA. This CDR3 has 12 residues. V dropped 7 bases and J dropped 2 bases, with 11 bases sitting between them. CDR3 sequence: CSAGRVNTEAFF. The CDR3 DNA is TGCAGCGCGGGGAGGGTTAACACTGAAGCTTTCTTT.

The gene calls are TRBV29-1 and TRBJ2-3; the D gene is possibly TRBD2 (7 bases). The CDR3 extends over 14 amino acids. V lost 3 bases to trimming and J lost 4 bases, with 14 bases between them. The germline gives CDR1 SQVTM, CDR2 ANQGSEA. The CDR3: CSVDVGGVADTQYF. The CDR3 region has the DNA TGCAGCGTTGATGTAGGGGGGGTAGCAGATACGCAGTATTTT.

The chain uses TRBV6-1 and TRBJ2-5; perhaps TRBD2 as D (5 bases). Germline assignment: CDR1 MNHNS and CDR2 SASEGT. This CDR3 contains 14 residues. V dropped 2 bases and J dropped 2 bases, with 9 bases sitting between them. Here the CDR3 reads CASSESLEQETQYF. Written as DNA, the CDR3 is TGTGCCAGCAGTGAATCACTAGAACAAGAGACCCAGTACTTC.

This clonotype was detected many times. V is TRBV6-5 and J is TRBJ2-1, with D maybe TRBD2 (7 bases). This CDR3 region has 15 residues. The V end was cut by 2 bases, the J end by 7 bases, with 15 bases between. CDR1 is MNHEY and CDR2 is SVGAGI in the germline V gene. CDR3 DNA sequence: TGTGCCAGCAGTTACGGGGGGGGCCGGGGAAATGAGCAGTTCTTC. It is translated as CASSYGGGRGNEQFF.

On this clonotype itself: Being one base from a much bigger clone, this may be a read error. The rearrangement joins TRBV7-2 to TRBJ1-6; TRBD1 matches at 7 bases. J was trimmed by 9 bases and V by 2 bases; bases with no gene match: 10. This CDR3 is built from 16 residues. Germline V CDR1 and CDR2: SGHTA, FQGNSA. CDR3 protein: CASSLSAGGAISPLHF. The CDR3 bases are TGTGCCAGCAGCTTATCGGCAGGGGGAGCTATTTCACCCCTCCACTTT.

In its sample, this clonotype was seen once. The rearrangement uses TRBV27 and TRBJ1-2; 9 bases match TRBD1. V trimming: 0 bases; J trimming: 2 bases; junction bases outside the gene matches: 4. Germline V gene sequence: CDR1 MNHEY, CDR2 SMNVEV (reference sequence). This CDR3 contains 16 residues. The CDR3 DNA reads TGTGCCAGCAGTTTATCGCAGACAGGGGGAAACTATGGCTACACCTTC. It is translated as CASSLSQTGGNYGYTF.

The V and J genes are TRBV12-3 or TRBV12-4 and TRBJ2-5; a possible D gene is TRBD2 (6 bases). This CDR3 is built from 16 residues. V lost 6 bases and J lost 5, with 22 bases in between. Written as DNA, the CDR3 is TGTGCCAGCAGCCCCTCCGGCCCGGCGGGGCCGGAGACCCAGTACTTC. Amino acid sequence: CASSPSGPAGPETQYF.

With respect to this clonotype: A much larger clone lies one base from this, so it may be a read error. The CDR3 loop is CASSSQGNAIYF. CDR3 sequence (DNA): TGTGCCAGCAGCTCGCAGGGAAACGCCATATATTTT. V and J are TRBV7-6 and TRBJ1-3; a weak D match, TRBD1 (5 bases). Germline loops: CDR1 SGHVS, CDR2 FNYEAQ. The CDR3 spans 12 residues.

The CDR3 region has the DNA TGCGCCAGCAGCCATTTTAGCGGTGACTCCTACGAGCAGTACTTC. It is translated as CASSHFSGDSYEQYF. The chain links TRBV4-3 to TRBJ2-7; D is perhaps TRBD2 (6 bases). The CDR3 runs to 15 residues. Between the trimmed V and J ends, which lost 3 bases and 0 bases, there was a span of 12 bases. The germline gives CDR1 LGHNA, CDR2 YSLEER.

The rearrangement joins TRBV7-2 to TRBJ1-2; TRBD1 matches at 8 bases. V gave up 2 bases and J gave up 5 bases; unmatched junction bases: 4. Germline CDR1 reads SGHTA; CDR2 reads FQGNSA. This CDR3 region has 14 residues. The chain's CDR3 is CASSLTTGGYGYTF. CDR3 DNA: TGTGCCAGCAGCTTAACTACAGGGGGATATGGCTACACCTTC.

The V call is TRBV25-1, the J call TRBJ1-6; no firm D call. Trimming removed 1 base at V and 5 bases at J, with 3 bases between. Germline lookup yields CDR1 MGHDK and CDR2 SYGVNS. The CDR3 length is 13 residues. The DNA for the CDR3 is TGTGCCAGCAGTGAATTGGATAATTCACCCCTCCACTTT. It is translated as CASSELDNSPLHF.

The chain joins TRBV12-3 or TRBV12-4 to TRBJ2-7; the D gene could be TRBD1 or TRBD2 (5 bases each). Trimming cost V 7 bases and J 6 bases, with 22 bases left between them. The CDR3 contains 15 residues. CDR3 coding DNA: TGTGCCAGCACCTATGGCGGTCCGGGGCCCGGCGAGCAGTACTTC. Translation gives CASTYGGPGPGEQYF.

This clonotype was found many times. The chain has TRBV12-3 or TRBV12-4 and TRBJ1-1; no reliable D call. The CDR3 covers 11 residues. V lost 1 base, J lost 7 bases, and 4 bases lay in between. As DNA, the CDR3 is TGTGCCAGCAGTTTAGGTGTTGAAGCTTTCTTT. Translated, it gives CASSLGVEAFF.

This clonotype was detected ten times or more. The rearrangement joins TRBV4-1 to TRBJ1-1; no definite D call. Germline V gene lookup returns CDR1 MGHRA and CDR2 YSYEKL. V shed 0 bases and J shed 6 bases, with 17 bases lying between them. The CDR3 sequence is 16 residues long. CDR3: CASSQDGVIWGSEAFF. DNA for the CDR3: TGCGCCAGCAGCCAAGATGGGGTAATTTGGGGTTCTGAAGCTTTCTTT.

This clonotype was counted a few times. CDR3 nucleotide sequence: TGCGCCAGCACCCTGGTGGGGGGCCTAGATACGCAGTATTTT. Translated: CASTLVGGLDTQYF. This rearrangement joins TRBV4-1 to TRBJ2-3; TRBD1 or TRBD2 may be the D gene (6 bases each). Trimming shortened V by 7 bases and J by 5 bases, and 16 bases separated the two germline ends. CDR3 length: 14 amino acids. CDR1 is MGHRA, CDR2 YSYEKL, per germline.

This clonotype has a handful of counts. The chain has TRBV9 and TRBJ2-3; TRBD1 aligns across 12 bases. Germline CDR1 reads SGDLS; CDR2 reads YYNGEE. The V segment lost 1 base and the J segment 6 bases; nucleotides outside the gene matches: 9. The CDR3 is 17 amino acids. CDR3 coding DNA: TGTGCCAGCAGCGTACACCGGGACAGGGGGCGCTCGGATACGCAGTATTTT. Translation: CASSVHRDRGRSDTQYF. Using reference TRBV9 and TRBJ2-3 for the parts outside the CDR3, the full variable domain is DSGVTQTPKHLITATGQRVTLRCSPRSGDLSVYWYQQSLDQGLQFLIQYYNGEERAKGNILERFSAQQFPDLHSELNLSSLELGDSALYFCASSVHRDRGRSDTQYFGPGTRLTVL.

This clonotype was detected ten times or more. This chain joins TRBV6-5 and TRBJ2-1; D not resolved. The CDR3 has 16 amino acids. Trimming removed 10 bases from V and 0 bases from J, with 19 bases in between. CDR1 and CDR2 (germline): MNHEY, SVGAGI. The CDR3 DNA reads as TGTGCCACCCGACTTAATCCGCACCTCTCCTACAATGAGCAGTTCTTC. It yields the protein CATRLNPHLSYNEQFF.

This clonotype was counted many times. V is TRBV7-6 and J is TRBJ2-7; possibly TRBD1 for D (5 bases). CDR3 length equals 15 residues. In germline, CDR1 is SGHVS, CDR2 FNYEAQ. Between the trimmed V and J ends, which lost 3 bases and 5 bases, there was a span of 17 bases. CDR3 loop: CASSFRVERLDEQYF. Here the CDR3 DNA reads TGTGCCAGCAGCTTCAGGGTTGAACGTTTAGACGAGCAGTACTTC.

This rearrangement joins TRBV19 to TRBJ1-2; D not certain. The germline V gene has CDR1 LNHDA and CDR2 SQIVND (reference sequence). The CDR3 is 11 residues long. V shed 10 bases and J shed 6 bases, with 12 bases lying between them. The CDR3 loop is CATYQENGYTF. The CDR3 DNA sequence: TGTGCCACTTACCAAGAGAATGGCTACACCTTC.